The rows below give T cell receptor beta chains drawn from one sample of a study of T cells in Graves' hyperthyroidism and ophthalmopathy. TCRdb processed the multiplex PCR reads anew with MiXCR; each CDR3 protein has one entry. The profile shows approximately 720,000 distinct CDR3 sequences, around 19% of them singletons. Sequenced material: blood. These receptors all come from a woman between 45 and 60 years old with Graves' hyperthyroidism that later progressed to Graves' ophthalmopathy. Both conserved end residues are part of each CDR3. Fields, in order: V gene, J gene, D gene, clone size, CDR3 protein, CDR3 DNA. A D gene is named only where the DNA matches it firmly. Clone size appears in some rows only: once, few, many, or a class for an expanded clone.

TRBV7-9	TRBJ1-1	-	few	CASSRGVGPRPEAFF	TGTGCCAGCAGCCGCGGCGTCGGGCCGCGGCCTGAAGCTTTCTTT
TRBV3-1	TRBJ2-1	-	many	CASRPSVQVLEQFF	TGTGCCAGCAGGCCTAGTGTTCAGGTGCTTGAGCAGTTCTTC
TRBV6-1	TRBJ1-4	TRBD1	many	CASRSGQEHEKLFF	TGTGCCAGCAGATCGGGACAGGAGCACGAAAAACTGTTTTTT
TRBV20-1	TRBJ1-1	-	-	CSARDGDGGPFF	TGCAGTGCTAGAGATGGGGATGGGGGTCCTTTCTTT
TRBV7-3	TRBJ2-3	-	-	CASAELAIDTDTQYF	TGTGCCAGCGCGGAACTAGCCATAGACACAGATACGCAGTATTTT
TRBV20-1	TRBJ2-2	-	many	CSATENTGELFF	TGCAGTGCCACAGAAAACACCGGGGAGCTGTTTTTT
TRBV27	TRBJ1-6	-	few	CASSWGIGFDSPLHF	TGTGCCAGCAGTTGGGGGATAGGTTTCGATTCACCCCTCCACTTT
TRBV9	TRBJ2-3	TRBD2	-	CASSVGGSGGAGPTQYF	TGTGCCAGCAGCGTAGGTGGAAGCGGGGGGGCCGGACCTACGCAGTATTTT
TRBV12-3/TRBV12-4	TRBJ1-1	-	many	CASSFWGGEGDKNTEAFF	TGTGCCAGCAGTTTTTGGGGGGGGGAAGGAGATAAGAACACTGAAGCTTTCTTT
TRBV5-6	TRBJ1-2	-	few	CASSWILGDGYGYTF	TGTGCCAGCAGCTGGATACTTGGGGACGGCTATGGCTACACCTTC
TRBV7-3	TRBJ2-3	TRBD2	many	CASSLRRGADTQYF	TGTGCCAGCAGCTTAAGGCGGGGGGCCGATACGCAGTATTTT
TRBV6-5	TRBJ1-5	-	few	CASSYSAYGDQPQHF	TGTGCCAGCAGTTACTCGGCGTACGGAGATCAGCCCCAGCATTTT
TRBV3-1	TRBJ2-1	-	many	CASSQDGTYNEQFF	TGTGCCAGCAGCCAGGACGGGACCTACAATGAGCAGTTCTTC
TRBV27	TRBJ1-6	TRBD1	-	CASSPTPGQGSSPLHF	TGTGCCAGCAGTCCTACCCCGGGACAGGGGTCTTCACCCCTCCACTTT
TRBV5-6	TRBJ1-5	-	many	CASSSMGRFSNQPQHF	TGTGCCAGCAGCTCAATGGGACGGTTTAGCAATCAGCCCCAGCATTTT
TRBV7-3	TRBJ2-1	TRBD2	many	CASSSLPSGGYNEQFF	TGTGCCAGCAGCTCCCTGCCTAGCGGGGGTTACAATGAGCAGTTCTTC
TRBV6-1	TRBJ1-1	-	-	CASSDPRDRNTEAFF	TGTGCCAGCAGTGACCCCCGGGATAGGAACACTGAAGCTTTCTTT
TRBV30	TRBJ1-1	TRBD1	once	CAWIYTGGNTEAFF	TGTGCCTGGATCTATACAGGGGGGAACACTGAAGCTTTCTTT
TRBV7-8	TRBJ2-7	TRBD2	-	CASSLVGLGTIEQYF	TGTGCCAGCAGCTTAGTAGGGTTAGGGACTATCGAGCAGTACTTC
TRBV27	TRBJ1-2	-	many	CASSFHRANYGYTF	TGTGCCAGCAGTTTCCACAGGGCGAACTATGGCTACACCTTC
TRBV4-1	TRBJ1-1	-	-	CASSQVRATGKAEAFF	TGCGCCAGCAGCCAAGTTAGGGCGACCGGGAAGGCTGAAGCTTTCTTT
TRBV6-5	TRBJ2-7	-	-	CASSYSVNYEQYF	TGTGCCAGCAGTTACTCGGTCAACTACGAGCAGTACTTC
TRBV19	TRBJ1-1	-	-	CASSIIIGGERRNTEAFF	TGTGCCAGTAGTATCATCATCGGGGGCGAAAGGCGGAACACTGAAGCTTTCTTT
TRBV30	TRBJ1-3	-	once	CAWSADARGTLSGNTIYF	TGTGCCTGGAGTGCTGACGCTAGGGGCACTCTCTCTGGAAACACCATATATTTT
TRBV12-3/TRBV12-4	TRBJ1-6	TRBD1	many	CASSLGQLDSPLHF	TGTGCCAGCAGCCTGGGACAGTTGGATTCACCCCTCCACTTT